This T cell receptor (beta chain) was documented in a study of T cells after yellow fever vaccination. Germline assignment: CDR1 LGHNA and CDR2 YSLEER. This CDR3 region has 13 residues. The V gene lost 0 bases and the J gene lost 8 bases, with 10 bases spanning the gap. The table lists this clonotype with many counts. TCRdb reprocessed the 5' RACE reads via MiXCR and lists one record per CDR3 protein. This table has 300,000 or so distinct CDR3 sequences, less than 9.5% appearing once. The sequence was obtained from a man between 18 and 35 years old who received the YFV17D yellow fever vaccine. This sequence joins TRBV4-3 and TRBJ1-2; TRBD1 is a possible D gene (6 bases). The input for sequencing was CD4+ T cells sorted from PBMCs, taken 5 days after the yellow fever booster vaccination. CDR3 loop: CASSQDRGRGYTF. The CDR3 DNA follows: TGCGCCAGCAGCCAAGACAGGGGAAGGGGCTACACCTTC.